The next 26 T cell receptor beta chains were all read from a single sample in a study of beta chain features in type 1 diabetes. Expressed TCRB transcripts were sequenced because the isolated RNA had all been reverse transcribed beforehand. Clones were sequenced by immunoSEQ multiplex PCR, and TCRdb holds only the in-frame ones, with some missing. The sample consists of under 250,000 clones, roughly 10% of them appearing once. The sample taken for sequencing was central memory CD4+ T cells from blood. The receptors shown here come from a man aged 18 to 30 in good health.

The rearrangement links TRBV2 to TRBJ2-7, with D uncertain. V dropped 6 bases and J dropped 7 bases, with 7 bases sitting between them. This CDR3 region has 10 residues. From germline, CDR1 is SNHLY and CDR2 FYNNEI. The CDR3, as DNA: TGTGCCAGCAGCATCCATGAGCAGTACTTC. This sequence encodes CASSIHEQYF.

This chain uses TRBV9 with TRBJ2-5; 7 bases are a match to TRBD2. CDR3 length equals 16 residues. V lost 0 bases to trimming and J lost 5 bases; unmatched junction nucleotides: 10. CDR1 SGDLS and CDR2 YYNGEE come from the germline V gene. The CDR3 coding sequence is TGTGCCAGCAGCGTAGGGTCTTCGGGAGGACTTGAGACCCAGTACTTC. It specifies CASSVGSSGGLETQYF.

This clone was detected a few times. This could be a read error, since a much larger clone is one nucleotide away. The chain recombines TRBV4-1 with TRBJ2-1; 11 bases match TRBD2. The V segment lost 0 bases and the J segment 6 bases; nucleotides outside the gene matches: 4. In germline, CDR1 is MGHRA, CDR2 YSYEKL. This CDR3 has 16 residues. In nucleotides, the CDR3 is TGCGCCAGCAGCCAAGATTATCTAGCGGGAGGCAATGAGCAGTTCTTC. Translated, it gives CASSQDYLAGGNEQFF.

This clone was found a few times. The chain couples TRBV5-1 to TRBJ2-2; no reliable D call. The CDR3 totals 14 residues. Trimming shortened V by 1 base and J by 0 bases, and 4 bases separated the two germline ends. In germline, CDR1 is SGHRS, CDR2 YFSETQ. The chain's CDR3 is CASSLRPNTGELFF. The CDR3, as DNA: TGCGCCAGCAGCTTGCGCCCGAACACCGGGGAGCTGTTTTTT.

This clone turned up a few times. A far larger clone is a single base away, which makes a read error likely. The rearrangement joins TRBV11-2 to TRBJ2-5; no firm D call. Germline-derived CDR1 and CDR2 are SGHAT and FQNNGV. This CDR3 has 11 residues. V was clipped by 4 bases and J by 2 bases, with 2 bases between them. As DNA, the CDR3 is TGTGCCAGCAGCTATCAAGAGACCCAGTACTTC. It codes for CASSYQETQYF.

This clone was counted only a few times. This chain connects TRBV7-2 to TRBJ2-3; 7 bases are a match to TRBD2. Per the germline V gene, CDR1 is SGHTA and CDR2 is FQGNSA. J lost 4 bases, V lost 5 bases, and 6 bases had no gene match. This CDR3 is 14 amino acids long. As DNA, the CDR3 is TGTGCCAGCAGCCCTGGACTAGGACCAGATACGCAGTATTTT. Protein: CASSPGLGPDTQYF.

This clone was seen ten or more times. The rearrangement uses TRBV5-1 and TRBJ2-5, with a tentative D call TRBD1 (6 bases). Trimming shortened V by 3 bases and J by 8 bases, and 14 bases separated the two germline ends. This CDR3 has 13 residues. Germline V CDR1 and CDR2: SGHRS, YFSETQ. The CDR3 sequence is CASSSGHGDTQYF. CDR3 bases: TGCGCCAGCAGCTCGGGACATGGGGACACCCAGTACTTC.

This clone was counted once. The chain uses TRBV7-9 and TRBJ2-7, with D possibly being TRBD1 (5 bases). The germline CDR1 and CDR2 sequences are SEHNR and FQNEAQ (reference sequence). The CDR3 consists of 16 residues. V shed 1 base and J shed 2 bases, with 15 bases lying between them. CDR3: CASSLGWGRYAYEQYF. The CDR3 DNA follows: TGTGCCAGCAGCTTAGGATGGGGCAGATACGCCTACGAGCAGTACTTC.

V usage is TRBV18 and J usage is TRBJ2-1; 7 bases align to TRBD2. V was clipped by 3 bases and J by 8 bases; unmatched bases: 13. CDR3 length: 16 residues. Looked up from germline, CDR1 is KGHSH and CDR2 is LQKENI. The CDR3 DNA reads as TGTGCCAGCTCACCGGGTTTGGCGGGAGTGAAGGATGAGCAGTTCTTC. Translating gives CASSPGLAGVKDEQFF.

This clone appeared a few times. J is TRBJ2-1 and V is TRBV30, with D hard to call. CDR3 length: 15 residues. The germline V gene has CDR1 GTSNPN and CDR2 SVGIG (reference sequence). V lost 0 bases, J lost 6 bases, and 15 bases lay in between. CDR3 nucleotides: TGTGCCTGGAGTGTACTGGAGCCCACTTCCAATGAGCAGTTCTTC. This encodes CAWSVLEPTSNEQFF.

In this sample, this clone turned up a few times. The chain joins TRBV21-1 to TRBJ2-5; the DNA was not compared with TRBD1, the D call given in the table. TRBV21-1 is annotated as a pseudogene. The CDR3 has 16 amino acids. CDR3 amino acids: CASSKGAGTGPGTQYF. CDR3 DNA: TGTGCCAGCAGCAAAGGTGCTGGGACAGGGCCTGGGACCCAGTACTTC.

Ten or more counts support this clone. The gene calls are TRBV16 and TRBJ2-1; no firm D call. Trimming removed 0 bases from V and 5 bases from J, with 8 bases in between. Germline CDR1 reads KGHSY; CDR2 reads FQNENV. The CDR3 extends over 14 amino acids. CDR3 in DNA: TGTGCCAGCAGCCAATCTGGCAGGCACAATGAGCAGTTCTTC. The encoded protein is CASSQSGRHNEQFF.

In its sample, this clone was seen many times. CDR3 residues: CASSLVSGGRAFYNEQFF. CDR3 in DNA: TGTGCCAGCAGCTTAGTCTCTGGGGGCAGGGCTTTCTACAATGAGCAGTTCTTC. The chain uses TRBV7-2 and TRBJ2-1; weak D call: TRBD1 (6 bases). The CDR3 loop spans 18 amino acids. CDR1 SGHTA and CDR2 FQGNSA come from the germline V gene. V gave up 1 base and J gave up 3 bases, with 19 bases separating them.

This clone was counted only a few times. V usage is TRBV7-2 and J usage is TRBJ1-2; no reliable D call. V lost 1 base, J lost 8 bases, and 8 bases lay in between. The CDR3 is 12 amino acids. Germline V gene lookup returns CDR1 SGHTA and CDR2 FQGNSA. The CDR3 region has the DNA TGTGCCAGCAGCTTAGGGCCCTTCGGCTACACCTTC. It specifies CASSLGPFGYTF.

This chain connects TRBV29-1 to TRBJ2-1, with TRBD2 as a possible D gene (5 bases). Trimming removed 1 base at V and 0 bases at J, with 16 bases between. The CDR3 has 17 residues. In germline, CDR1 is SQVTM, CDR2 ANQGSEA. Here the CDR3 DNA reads TGCAGCGTTGAAGTTGGTGGACTCCGGAGCTCCTACAATGAGCAGTTCTTC. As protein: CSVEVGGLRSSYNEQFF.

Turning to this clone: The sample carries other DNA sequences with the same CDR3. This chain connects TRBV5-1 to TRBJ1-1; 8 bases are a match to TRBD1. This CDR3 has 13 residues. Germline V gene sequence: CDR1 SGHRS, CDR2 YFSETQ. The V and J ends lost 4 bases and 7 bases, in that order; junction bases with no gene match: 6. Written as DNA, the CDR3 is TGCGCCAGCAGCCTCGGACAGGGCAATGAAGCTTTCTTT. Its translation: CASSLGQGNEAFF.

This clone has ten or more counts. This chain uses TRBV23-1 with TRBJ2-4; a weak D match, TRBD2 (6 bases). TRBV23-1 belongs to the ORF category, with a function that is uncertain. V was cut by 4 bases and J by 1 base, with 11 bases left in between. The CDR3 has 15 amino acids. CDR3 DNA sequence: TGCGCCAGCAGTCGTGCGGGGAGTGCCAAAAACATTCAGTACTTC. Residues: CASSRAGSAKNIQYF.

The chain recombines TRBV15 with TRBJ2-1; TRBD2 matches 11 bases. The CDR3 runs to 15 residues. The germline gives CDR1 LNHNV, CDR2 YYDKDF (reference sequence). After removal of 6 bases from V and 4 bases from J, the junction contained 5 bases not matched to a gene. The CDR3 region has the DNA TGTGCCACCAGGGCTAGCGGGAGGATATACAATGAGCAGTTCTTC. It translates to CATRASGRIYNEQFF.

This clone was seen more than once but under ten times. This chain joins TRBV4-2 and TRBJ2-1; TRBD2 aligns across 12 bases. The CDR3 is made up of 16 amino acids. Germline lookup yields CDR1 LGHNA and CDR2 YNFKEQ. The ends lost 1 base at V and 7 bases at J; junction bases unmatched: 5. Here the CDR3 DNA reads TGTGCCAGCAGCCAAGTTGGGCTAGCGGGAGGGAATGAGCAGTTCTTC. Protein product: CASSQVGLAGGNEQFF.

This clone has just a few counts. The CDR3 region is CASTLGREPGYF. The CDR3, as DNA: TGTGCCAGCACCCTTGGGCGGGAGCCGGGGTACTTC. This rearrangement joins TRBV2 to TRBJ2-4; the match to TRBD2 covers 7 bases. Germline V gene lookup returns CDR1 SNHLY and CDR2 FYNNEI. The CDR3 spans 12 residues. Trimming took 7 bases from V and 15 from J; bases not matched to a gene: 12.

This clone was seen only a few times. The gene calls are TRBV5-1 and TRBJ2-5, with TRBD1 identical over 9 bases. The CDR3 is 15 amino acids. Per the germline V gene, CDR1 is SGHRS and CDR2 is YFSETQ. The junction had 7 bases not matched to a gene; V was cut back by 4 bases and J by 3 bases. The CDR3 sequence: CASSLTGGEEETQYF. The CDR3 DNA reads TGCGCCAGCAGCCTTACAGGGGGCGAGGAAGAGACCCAGTACTTC.

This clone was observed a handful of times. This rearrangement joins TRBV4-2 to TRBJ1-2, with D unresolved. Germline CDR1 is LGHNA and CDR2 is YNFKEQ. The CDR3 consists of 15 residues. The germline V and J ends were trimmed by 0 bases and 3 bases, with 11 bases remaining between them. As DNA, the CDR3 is TGTGCCAGCAGCCAAGATAGCGAGCTTGACTATGGCTACACCTTC. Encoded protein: CASSQDSELDYGYTF.

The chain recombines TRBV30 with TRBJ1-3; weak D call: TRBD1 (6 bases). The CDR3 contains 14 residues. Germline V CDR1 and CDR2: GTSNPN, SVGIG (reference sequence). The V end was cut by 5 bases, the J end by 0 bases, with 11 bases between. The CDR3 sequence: CAWSQGFSGNTIYF. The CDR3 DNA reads TGTGCCTGGTCACAGGGATTCTCTGGAAACACCATATATTTT.

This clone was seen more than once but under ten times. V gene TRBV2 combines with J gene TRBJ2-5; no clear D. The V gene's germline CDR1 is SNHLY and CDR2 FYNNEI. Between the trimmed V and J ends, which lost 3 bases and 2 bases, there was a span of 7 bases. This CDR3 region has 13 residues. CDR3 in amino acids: CASSDGQQETQYF. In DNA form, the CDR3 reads TGTGCCAGCAGTGATGGGCAGCAAGAGACCCAGTACTTC.

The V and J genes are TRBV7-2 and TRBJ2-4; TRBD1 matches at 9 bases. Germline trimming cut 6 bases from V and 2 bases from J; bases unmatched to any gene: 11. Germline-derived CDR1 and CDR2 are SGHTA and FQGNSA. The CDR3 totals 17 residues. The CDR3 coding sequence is TGTGCCAGCAGTTACAGGACAGGGGAGATTTCCAAAAACATTCAGTACTTC. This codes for CASSYRTGEISKNIQYF. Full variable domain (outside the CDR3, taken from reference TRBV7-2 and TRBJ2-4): GAGVSQSPSNKVTEKGKDVELRCDPISGHTALYWYRQSLGQGLEFLIYFQGNSAPDKSGLPSDRFSAERTGGSVSTLTIQRTQQEDSAVYLCASSYRTGEISKNIQYFGAGTRLSVL.

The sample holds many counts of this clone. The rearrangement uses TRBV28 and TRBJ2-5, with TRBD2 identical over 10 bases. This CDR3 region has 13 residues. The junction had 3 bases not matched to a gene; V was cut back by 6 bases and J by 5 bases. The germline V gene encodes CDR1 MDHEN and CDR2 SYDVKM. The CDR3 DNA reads TGTGCCAGCAGGGGACTAGCGAGGGAGACCCAGTACTTC. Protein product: CASRGLARETQYF.